One T cell receptor (beta chain) is described in this entry. Antigen: not known. The sample comes from a study of shared clonotypes between healthy human individuals. Study observations and caveats: At large depth, rarefaction still showed sorted-subset sequencing to be incomplete. Compared with clonotypes that all four donors shared, non-shared clonotypes had lower generation probabilities.

Data came from immunoSEQ multiplex PCR; TCRdb stores just in-frame clones and leaves some out. The sample contains about 2.4 million clones, roughly 92% of which appear only once. The CDR3 sequence is 16 residues long. Trimming stripped 2 bases from V and 4 bases from J, with 14 bases between. The germline V gene encodes CDR1 MNHEY and CDR2 SVGAGI. The chain joins TRBV6-5 to TRBJ2-2, with D possibly being TRBD1 (6 bases). Sequencing was carried out using naive CD4+ T cells sorted from blood. Subset specified: CD45RA+ positively selected. The source of this sequence is a man aged 18 to 29 in good health. The CDR3 region is CASSYGQKRGTGELFF. DNA for the CDR3: TGTGCCAGCAGTTACGGACAGAAACGAGGCACCGGGGAGCTGTTTTTT.